This TCR beta chain emerged from a study of vaccination and CD4 T cells after COVID-19. General observations from the study: Among convalescent patients, a median around 86% of reactive clones emerged only after vaccination.

Comments on this clonotype: Its antigen is as yet unknown.

The time point is: late sampling 161 to 241 days after vaccination in a few convalescent patients. A single record per CDR3 protein comes from TCRdb applying MiXCR to the PCR reads. The table shows over 25,000 distinct CDR3 sequences, with approximately 48% occurring only once. V was clipped by 0 bases and J by 4 bases, with 7 bases between them. Germline V gene sequence: CDR1 LNHNV, CDR2 YYDKDF (reference sequence). The CDR3 contains 14 residues. This chain uses TRBV15 with TRBJ1-3; unclear D gene. The starting material was CD4+ T cells from blood, obtained about 7 months after SARS-CoV-2 vaccination. This TCR derives from a human donor who had recovered from COVID-19. CDR3 loop: CATSRDRAGNTIYF. In nucleotides, the CDR3 is TGTGCCACCAGCAGAGATCGGGCAGGAAACACCATATATTTT.